This T cell receptor beta chain comes out of a study of early T cells in non-severe SARS-CoV-2 infection. General study points: In VDJdb matching, anti-spike CD8 responses were favored while private and CD4 specificities went missing.

This CDR3 has 14 residues. Germline CDR1 and CDR2: SGHTA and FQGNSA. Deletions cut 2 bases from V and 6 bases from J, with 11 bases between. Unique molecular identifier tags were affixed to discrete cDNA molecules. A single record per CDR3 protein comes from TCRdb applying MiXCR to the 5' RACE reads. The table lists just under 85,000 distinct CDR3 sequences, about 10% of them singletons. This clonotype was observed a few times. What it recognizes is unknown. The chain links TRBV7-2 to TRBJ2-1, with D possibly TRBD2 on 5 matching bases. Source: whole blood, taken at baseline. This receptor was identified in an adult who was a healthcare worker with PCR-confirmed SARS-CoV-2 infection or an uninfected control (not recorded which). The CDR3: CASSLRGLGNEQFF. CDR3 in DNA: TGTGCCAGCAGCTTAAGAGGGCTAGGCAATGAGCAGTTCTTC.